The following is a TCR beta chain sequence with its context. The target antigen is unknown. This entry is derived from a study of OX40 agonist ivuxolimab in advanced cancers. Broader study findings: By week 6 at 0.1 to 3.0 mg/kg, blood CD4+ and CD8+ T cells had expanded clonally. The mean number of expanded clones was higher in CD8+ T cells than in CD4+. Determination of antigen specificity was not performed for the expanded peripheral T cells.

Germline CDR1 and CDR2: MNHEY and SMNVEV (reference sequence). V lost 0 bases and J 0 bases, leaving 12 bases between the germline ends. The CDR3 is 18 amino acids. TCRdb's table, derived via immunoSEQ multiplex PCR, lists solely in-frame clones and lacks some. The sample carries about 59,000 clones, 85% recorded once. This clonotype was obtained from an adult with an advanced solid tumor such as melanoma, head and neck, liver or kidney cancer. Sequencing used CD4+ or CD8+ T cells sorted from blood, obtained in a trial of the OX40 agonist ivuxolimab. The rearrangement links TRBV27 to TRBJ2-6; possible D gene TRBD1, 6 bases. CDR3 residues: CASSLSGQGRSGANVLTF. CDR3 DNA: TGTGCCAGCAGTTTATCTGGCCAGGGGCGCTCTGGGGCCAACGTCCTGACTTTC.